The 24 T cell receptor beta chains reported below all come from one sample, sequenced in a study of response to subunit inactivated influenza vaccine. Each CDR3 protein gets one entry after TCRdb re-called the RT-PCR reads with MiXCR. The sample lists around 320,000 distinct CDR3 sequences; roughly 20% were seen once. Sequenced material: PBMCs from blood, taken about 20 months after vaccination. The receptors shown here come from a man aged 45 to 75 who received an inactivated influenza vaccine.

This clonotype was picked up a small number of times. The chain links TRBV7-8 to TRBJ2-7; no clear D. Trimming pared 5 bases from V and 5 bases from J, leaving 10 bases between. The CDR3 is made up of 12 amino acids. Germline V gives CDR1 SGHVS, CDR2 FQNEAQ. The CDR3 protein is CASSPQADEQYF. CDR3 in DNA: TGTGCCAGCAGCCCCCAGGCGGACGAGCAGTACTTC.

The rearrangement links TRBV9 to TRBJ2-1; 7 nucleotides line up with TRBD1. The CDR3 sequence is 12 residues long. CDR1 and CDR2 (germline): SGDLS, YYNGEE. The ends lost 4 bases at V and 9 bases at J; junction bases unmatched: 4. In nucleotides, the CDR3 is TGTGCCAGCAGCTCCGGGGACAGTGAGCAGTTCTTC. Its translation: CASSSGDSEQFF.

The rearrangement uses TRBV20-1 and TRBJ2-7, with D tentatively TRBD2 (6 bases). This CDR3 comprises 13 residues. Between the trimmed V and J ends, which lost 5 bases and 4 bases, there was a span of 15 bases. CDR1 and CDR2 (germline): DFQATT, SNEGSKA (reference sequence). In nucleotides, the CDR3 is TGCAGTGCTGCGGGCGGGGCGCGGTACGAGCAGTACTTC. This encodes CSAAGGARYEQYF.

This clonotype has a handful of counts. The chain combines TRBV27 with TRBJ1-3; TRBD1 is a possible D gene (5 bases). Trimming took off 6 bases at V and 0 bases at J, with 12 bases between the two ends. The CDR3 loop spans 15 amino acids. The V gene's germline CDR1 is MNHEY and CDR2 SMNVEV (reference sequence). The CDR3 region is CASSPGRSSGNTIYF. The CDR3 region has the DNA TGTGCCAGCAGCCCGGGACGGTCCTCTGGAAACACCATATATTTT.

This clonotype was seen more than once but under ten times. The V gene is TRBV3-1, the J gene TRBJ2-3, with 9 bases identical to TRBD1. V lost 5 bases and J lost 2; bases outside the gene matches: 8. Germline loops: CDR1 LGHDT, CDR2 YNNKEL (reference sequence). This CDR3 spans 16 amino acids. CDR3 residues: CASSTGGTSHTDTQYF. In DNA, the CDR3 is TGTGCCAGCAGCACAGGGGGCACATCCCACACAGATACGCAGTATTTT.

V is TRBV27 and J is TRBJ2-3; D gene ambiguous. V was shortened by 7 bases and J by 6 bases, with 17 bases between the two germline ends. Germline values: CDR1 MNHEY, CDR2 SMNVEV (reference sequence). CDR3 length: 14 residues. The CDR3 protein is CASTPWGPRDTQYF. For the CDR3, the DNA is TGTGCCAGCACCCCATGGGGTCCCAGGGATACGCAGTATTTT.

This clonotype turned up a few times. The chain carries TRBV6-1 and TRBJ1-3; 8 bases are a match to TRBD1. V lost 8 bases to trimming and J lost 2 bases; unmatched junction nucleotides: 8. This CDR3 comprises 15 residues. Germline values: CDR1 MNHNS, CDR2 SASEGT. The CDR3 region has the DNA TGTGCCAGCGTGACAGGGGAGGGAACTGGAAACACCATATATTTT. Amino acids: CASVTGEGTGNTIYF.

The V call is TRBV10-3, the J call TRBJ2-3; 9 nucleotides match TRBD2. From germline, CDR1 is ENHRY and CDR2 SYGVKD. The CDR3 spans 15 residues. J was trimmed by 2 bases and V by 10 bases; bases with no gene match: 10. CDR3 in DNA: TGTGCCACCGGCGGGGGGGGAACCGACACAGATACGCAGTATTTT. This translates into CATGGGGTDTDTQYF.

This clonotype turned up a few times. V and J are TRBV4-2 and TRBJ1-1; tentatively, D is TRBD1 (5 bases). The germline V gene encodes CDR1 LGHNA and CDR2 YNFKEQ. This CDR3 spans 16 amino acids. V was trimmed by 2 bases and J by 5 bases, leaving 18 bases between them. This CDR3 reads CASSQSFTGRRTEAFF. In DNA, the CDR3 is TGTGCCAGCAGCCAATCTTTCACGGGGCGCAGGACTGAAGCTTTCTTT.

The gene calls are TRBV2 and TRBJ1-3, with a possible D match to TRBD1 (5 bases). Trimming stripped 6 bases from V and 0 bases from J, with 9 bases between. Per the germline V gene, CDR1 is SNHLY and CDR2 is FYNNEI. The CDR3 has 14 residues. The CDR3 is CASRQDNSGNTIYF. The CDR3 DNA follows: TGTGCCAGCAGGCAGGACAACTCTGGAAACACCATATATTTT.

The chain is built from TRBV11-3 and TRBJ2-1; a weak D match, TRBD2 (5 bases). The CDR3 contains 15 residues. V shed 1 base and J shed 5 bases, with 12 bases lying between them. Germline CDR1 is SGHNT and CDR2 is YENEEA. The CDR3 nucleotides are TGTGCCAGCAGCTTAGGACGGCGGGCCGACAATGAGCAGTTCTTC. This gives the protein CASSLGRRADNEQFF. The variable domain in full, completed from reference TRBV11-3 and TRBJ2-1, reads EAGVVQSPRYKIIEKKQPVAFWCNPISGHNTLYWYLQNLGQGPELLIRYENEEAVDDSQLPKDRFSAERLKGVDSTLKIQPAELGDSAVYLCASSLGRRADNEQFFGPGTRLTVL.

This clonotype occurred a few times. J is TRBJ2-7 and V is TRBV11-2, with TRBD2 identical over 7 bases. V shed 5 bases and J 4 bases; nucleotides not matched to a gene: 11. There are 15 residues in the CDR3. Per germline, CDR1 SGHAT and CDR2 FQNNGV. The CDR3 here is CASSPAPAGVYEQYF. CDR3 sequence (DNA): TGTGCCAGCAGCCCGGCCCCCGCGGGAGTTTACGAGCAGTACTTC.

The chain has TRBV3-1 and TRBJ1-2; TRBD1 might be the D (5 bases). Germline lookup yields CDR1 LGHDT and CDR2 YNNKEL (reference sequence). V was trimmed by 5 bases and J by 7 bases, leaving 17 bases between them. The CDR3 is made up of 14 amino acids. The CDR3: CASSKYRTGRGYTF. DNA for the CDR3: TGTGCCAGCAGCAAATACAGGACCGGGCGTGGCTACACCTTC.

This clonotype was seen a few times. The rearrangement joins TRBV30 to TRBJ2-2; a possible D gene is TRBD1 (5 bases). Per germline, CDR1 GTSNPN and CDR2 SVGIG (reference sequence). Between the trimmed V and J ends, which lost 3 bases and 0 bases, there was a span of 11 bases. The CDR3 length is 15 residues. The DNA of the CDR3 is TGTGCCTGGAGACGTAGGGGAACGAACACCGGGGAGCTGTTTTTT. Amino acids: CAWRRRGTNTGELFF.

The rearrangement joins TRBV7-9 to TRBJ2-7; D unclear. The length of the CDR3 is 12 residues. The ends were cut back, 5 bases at V and 3 bases at J, with 8 bases in the middle. CDR1 is SEHNR and CDR2 is FQNEAQ in the germline V gene (reference sequence). CDR3 loop: CASSPASYEQYF. The CDR3 DNA is TGTGCCAGCAGCCCCGCTAGCTACGAGCAGTACTTC.

This chain links TRBV6-1 with TRBJ2-3, with D perhaps TRBD1 (6 bases). The V gene's germline CDR1 is MNHNS and CDR2 SASEGT. V was clipped by 7 bases and J by 4 bases, with 21 bases between them. CDR3 size: 16 residues. CDR3 in amino acids: CASKKLAGVVADTQYF. CDR3 DNA: TGTGCCAGCAAGAAATTGGCAGGGGTTGTAGCAGATACGCAGTATTTT.

This clonotype came up once. The rearrangement links TRBV5-6 to TRBJ2-4; 14 bases fit TRBD2. This CDR3 comprises 18 residues. Germline lookup yields CDR1 SGHDT and CDR2 YYEEEE. The V gene end was trimmed by 6 bases and the J gene end by 2 bases; junction bases not matched to a gene: 10. The CDR3: CASTTQRLAGGTKNIQYF. CDR3 sequence (DNA): TGTGCCAGCACCACCCAGAGACTAGCGGGGGGGACCAAAAACATTCAGTACTTC.

The chain uses TRBV5-1 and TRBJ2-3, with a possible D match to TRBD1 (6 bases). The V and J ends lost 0 bases and 4 bases respectively, with 12 bases between them. In germline, CDR1 is SGHRS, CDR2 YFSETQ. The CDR3 length is 15 residues. The CDR3 sequence: CASSLAFRGSDTQYF. The DNA for the CDR3 is TGCGCCAGCAGCTTGGCCTTCAGGGGTTCAGATACGCAGTATTTT.

The chain has TRBV7-9 and TRBJ1-2; D uncertain. CDR1 is SEHNR, CDR2 FQNEAQ, per germline (reference sequence). The CDR3 is 13 residues long. The V end lost 3 bases, the J end lost 1 base, and 6 bases lay between the germline ends. The CDR3: CASSFWNNYGYTF. DNA of the CDR3: TGTGCCAGCAGCTTCTGGAATAACTATGGCTACACCTTC.

This clonotype was seen only a few times. The gene calls are TRBV7-2 and TRBJ1-2; D is unresolved. CDR1 and CDR2 (germline): SGHTA, FQGNSA. The ends were cut back, 3 bases at V and 4 bases at J, with 9 bases in the middle. The CDR3 runs 13 residues. The CDR3 DNA sequence: TGTGCCAGCAGCTTTGTCCAGACCTATGGCTACACCTTC. Its translation is CASSFVQTYGYTF.

This clonotype was counted a few times. The V and J genes are TRBV20-1 and TRBJ2-1; 9 nucleotides match TRBD2. Per the germline V gene, CDR1 is DFQATT and CDR2 is SNEGSKA (reference sequence). The CDR3 is 16 amino acids. The trim removed 0 bases at V and 3 bases at J, leaving 6 bases unmatched. The CDR3 reads CSARDVASGIYNEQFF. The CDR3 DNA reads as TGCAGTGCTAGAGATGTGGCTAGCGGGATCTACAATGAGCAGTTCTTC.

This chain joins TRBV7-2 and TRBJ2-3, with D possibly being TRBD1 (5 bases). V was cut by 4 bases and J by 1 base, with 18 bases left in between. CDR3 length: 17 residues. The V gene's germline CDR1 is SGHTA and CDR2 FQGNSA. For the CDR3, the DNA is TGTGCCAGCAGCTCAGCCAGGGCTTTTCTCGGCACAGATACGCAGTATTTT. This translates into CASSSARAFLGTDTQYF.

This clonotype occurred a few times. This sequence joins TRBV12-3 or TRBV12-4 and TRBJ1-5; 9 positions agree with TRBD1. Unmatched junction bases numbered 10, after V lost 2 bases and J lost 11 bases. CDR3 length: 15 residues. For the CDR3, the DNA is TGTGCCAGCAGTTTAAGCGGACAGGGGCCGACAGCCCAGCATTTT. Its translation is CASSLSGQGPTAQHF.

About this clonotype: A read error may be the cause here, since a much bigger clone is one base away. The chain couples TRBV5-1 to TRBJ1-5, with D hard to call. CDR3 length: 14 residues. Germline CDR1 reads SGHRS; CDR2 reads YFSETQ. V lost 0 bases and J lost 2, with 6 bases in between. Written as DNA, the CDR3 is TGCGCCAGCAGCTTGGAGCCAGGCAATCAGCCCCAGCATTTT. As protein: CASSLEPGNQPQHF.